This T cell receptor (beta chain) was recovered during a study of T cell changes during pregnancy in multiple sclerosis. Libraries were prepared by immunoSEQ multiplex PCR; TCRdb keeps only in-frame clonotypes and omits some of them. The sample lists about 26,000 clones, roughly nine tenths seen once, with roughly 15% in the top ten. The V gene's germline CDR1 is SGHNT and CDR2 YENEEA. This CDR3 has 19 residues. J was trimmed by 3 bases and V by 5 bases; bases with no gene match: 15. Sequenced here: CD8+ T cells from peripheral blood mononuclear cells, sampled in the second trimester of pregnancy. This chain uses TRBV11-3 with TRBJ2-3, with TRBD2 matching 12 bases. This TCR was recovered from a female donor with multiple sclerosis, enrolled in a pregnancy study. CDR3 in DNA: TGTGCCAGCAGCCTCGGGACTAGCGGGTTACCACTCGGGACAGATACGCAGTATTTT. This sequence encodes CASSLGTSGLPLGTDTQYF.